This TCR beta chain appears in the sequencing data of a study of technical replicates of blood from four donors. TCRdb's copy holds only in-frame clones and misses some; the assay was immunoSEQ multiplex PCR. The sample holds 65,000 to 80,000 clones, 95% seen once. The CDR3 is 16 residues long. V lost 2 bases to trimming and J lost 8 bases; unmatched junction nucleotides: 11. The germline gives CDR1 SGHDT, CDR2 YYEEEE. This clone came up once. The receptor comes from a human donor in good health. The source material was T cells isolated from PBMCs. The V gene is TRBV5-6, the J gene TRBJ2-1, with 9 bases matching TRBD2. CDR3 sequence (DNA): TGTGCCAGCAGCTTCCAGGCTAGCGGGGCGTACGATGAGCAGTTCTTC. Protein sequence: CASSFQASGAYDEQFF.